This T cell receptor (beta chain) derives from a study of OX40 agonist ivuxolimab in advanced cancers. Study results and limitations: CD8+ T cells (on average) carried more expanded clones than CD4+ T cells. CD4+ and CD8+ blood T cells expanded clonally by week 6 at 0.1 to 3.0 mg/kg.

A remark on this clone: Antigen: not known.

Method: immunoSEQ multiplex PCR; TCRdb's copy keeps in-frame clones and lacks some. The sample holds tens of thousands of clones; about 89% are singletons and the top ten take 9% to 10%. Trimming removed 2 bases from V and 8 bases from J, with 17 bases in between. Germline CDR1 SGHDT, CDR2 YYEEEE. The CDR3 runs to 15 residues. The V and J genes are TRBV5-6 and TRBJ2-1, with TRBD1 as a possible D gene (7 bases). This TCR was recovered from an adult with an advanced solid tumor such as melanoma, head and neck, liver or kidney cancer. The material sequenced was CD4+ or CD8+ T cells sorted from blood, taken in a trial of the OX40 agonist ivuxolimab. The CDR3 nucleotides read TGTGCCAGCAGCTTACCAGGGGGGTTGTTTGATGAGCAGTTCTTC. The encoded protein is CASSLPGGLFDEQFF.